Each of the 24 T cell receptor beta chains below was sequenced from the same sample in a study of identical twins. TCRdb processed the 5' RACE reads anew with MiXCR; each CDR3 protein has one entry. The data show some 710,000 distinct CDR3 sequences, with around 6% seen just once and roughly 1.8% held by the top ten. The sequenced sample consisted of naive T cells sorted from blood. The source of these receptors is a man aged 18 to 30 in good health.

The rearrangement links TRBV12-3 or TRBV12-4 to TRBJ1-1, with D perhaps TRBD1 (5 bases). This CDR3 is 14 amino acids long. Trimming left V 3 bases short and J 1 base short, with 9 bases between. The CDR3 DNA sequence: TGTGCCAGCAGTTTGATGGGGGAGAACACTGAAGCTTTCTTT. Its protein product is CASSLMGENTEAFF.

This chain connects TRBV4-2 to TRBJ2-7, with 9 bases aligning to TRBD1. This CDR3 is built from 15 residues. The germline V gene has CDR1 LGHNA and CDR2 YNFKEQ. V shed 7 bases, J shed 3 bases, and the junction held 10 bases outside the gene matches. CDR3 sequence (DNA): TGTGCCAGCACCCAGGGTTTGGGACAGGGCTACGAGCAGTACTTC. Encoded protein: CASTQGLGQGYEQYF.

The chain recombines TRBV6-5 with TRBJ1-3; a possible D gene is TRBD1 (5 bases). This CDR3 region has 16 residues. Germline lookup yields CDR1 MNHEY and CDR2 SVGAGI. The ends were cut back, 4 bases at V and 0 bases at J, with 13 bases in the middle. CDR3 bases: TGTGCCAGCAGTTCGCTTCCGGGACTCTCTGGAAACACCATATATTTT. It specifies CASSSLPGLSGNTIYF.

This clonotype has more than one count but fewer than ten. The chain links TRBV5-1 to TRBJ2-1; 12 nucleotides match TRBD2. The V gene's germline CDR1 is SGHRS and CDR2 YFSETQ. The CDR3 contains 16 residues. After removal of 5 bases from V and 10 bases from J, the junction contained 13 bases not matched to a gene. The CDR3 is CASRQRLAGEREEQFF. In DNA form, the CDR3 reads TGCGCCAGCAGGCAACGACTAGCGGGAGAGAGGGAGGAGCAGTTCTTC. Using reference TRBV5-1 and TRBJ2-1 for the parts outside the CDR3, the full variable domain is KAGVTQTPRYLIKTRGQQVTLSCSPISGHRSVSWYQQTPGQGLQFLFEYFSETQRNKGNFPGRFSGRQFSNSRSEMNVSTLELGDSALYLCASRQRLAGEREEQFFGPGTRLTVL.

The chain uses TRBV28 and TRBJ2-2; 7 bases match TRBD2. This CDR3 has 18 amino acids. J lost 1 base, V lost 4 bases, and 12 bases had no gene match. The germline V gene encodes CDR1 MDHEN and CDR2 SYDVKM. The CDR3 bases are TGTGCCAGCAGTTCTCTCGGGGCCTCTAGCGGGAACACCGGGGAGCTGTTTTTT. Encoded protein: CASSSLGASSGNTGELFF.

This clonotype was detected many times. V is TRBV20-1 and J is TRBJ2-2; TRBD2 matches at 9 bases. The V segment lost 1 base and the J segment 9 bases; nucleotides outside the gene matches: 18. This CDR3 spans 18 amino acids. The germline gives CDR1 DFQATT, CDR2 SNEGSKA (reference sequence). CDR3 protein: CSARAPPEGSGSRRELFF. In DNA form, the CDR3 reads TGCAGTGCTAGAGCCCCCCCTGAGGGTAGCGGGAGTAGAAGGGAGCTGTTTTTT.

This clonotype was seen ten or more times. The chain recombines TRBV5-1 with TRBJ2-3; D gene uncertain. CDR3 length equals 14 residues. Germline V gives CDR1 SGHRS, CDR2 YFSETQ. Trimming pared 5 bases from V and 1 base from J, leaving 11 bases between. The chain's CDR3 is CASSESSGTDTQYF. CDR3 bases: TGCGCCAGCAGTGAGTCCTCAGGCACAGATACGCAGTATTTT. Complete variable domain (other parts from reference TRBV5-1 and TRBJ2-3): KAGVTQTPRYLIKTRGQQVTLSCSPISGHRSVSWYQQTPGQGLQFLFEYFSETQRNKGNFPGRFSGRQFSNSRSEMNVSTLELGDSALYLCASSESSGTDTQYFGPGTRLTVL.

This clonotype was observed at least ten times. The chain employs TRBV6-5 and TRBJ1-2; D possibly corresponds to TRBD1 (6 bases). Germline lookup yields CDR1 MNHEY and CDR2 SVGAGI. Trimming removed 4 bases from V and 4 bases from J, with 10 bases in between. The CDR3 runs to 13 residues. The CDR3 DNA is TGTGCCAGCAGTTCCCGGGACATCTATGGCTACACCTTC. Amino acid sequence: CASSSRDIYGYTF.

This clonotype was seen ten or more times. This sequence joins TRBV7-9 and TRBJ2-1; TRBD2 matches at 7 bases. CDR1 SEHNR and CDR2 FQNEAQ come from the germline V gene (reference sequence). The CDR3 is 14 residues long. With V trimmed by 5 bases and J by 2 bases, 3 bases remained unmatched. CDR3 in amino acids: CASSQSGAYNEQFF. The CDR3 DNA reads TGTGCCAGCAGCCAAAGCGGGGCCTACAATGAGCAGTTCTTC. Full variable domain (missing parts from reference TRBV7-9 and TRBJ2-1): DTGVSQNPRHKITKRGQNVTFRCDPISEHNRLYWYRQTLGQGPEFLTYFQNEAQLEKSRLLSDRFSAERPKGSFSTLEIQRTEQGDSAMYLCASSQSGAYNEQFFGPGTRLTVL.

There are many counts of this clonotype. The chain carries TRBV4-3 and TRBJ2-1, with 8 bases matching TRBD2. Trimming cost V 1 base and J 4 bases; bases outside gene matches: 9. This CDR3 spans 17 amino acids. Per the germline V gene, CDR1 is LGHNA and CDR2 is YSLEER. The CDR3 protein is CASSQGSSGSVYNEQFF. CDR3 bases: TGCGCCAGCAGCCAAGGCTCTAGCGGGTCCGTTTACAATGAGCAGTTCTTC.

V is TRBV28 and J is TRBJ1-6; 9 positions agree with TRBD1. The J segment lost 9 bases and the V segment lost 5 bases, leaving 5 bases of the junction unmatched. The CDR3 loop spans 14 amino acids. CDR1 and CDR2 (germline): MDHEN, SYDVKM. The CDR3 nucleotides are TGTGCCAGCAGTACCGGGACAGGGATTTCACCCCTCCACTTT. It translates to CASSTGTGISPLHF.

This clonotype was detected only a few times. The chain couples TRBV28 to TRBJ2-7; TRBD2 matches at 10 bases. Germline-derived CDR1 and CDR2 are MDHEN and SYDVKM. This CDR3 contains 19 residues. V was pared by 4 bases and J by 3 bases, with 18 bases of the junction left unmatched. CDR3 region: CASSSVLAHRAGGGYEQYF. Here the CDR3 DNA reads TGTGCCAGCAGTTCAGTCCTGGCCCATAGAGCGGGGGGGGGCTACGAGCAGTACTTC. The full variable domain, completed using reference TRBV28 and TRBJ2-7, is DVKVTQSSRYLVKRTGEKVFLECVQDMDHENMFWYRQDPGLGLRLIYFSYDVKMKEKGDIPEGYSVSREKKERFSLILESASTNQTSMYLCASSSVLAHRAGGGYEQYFGPGTRLTVT.

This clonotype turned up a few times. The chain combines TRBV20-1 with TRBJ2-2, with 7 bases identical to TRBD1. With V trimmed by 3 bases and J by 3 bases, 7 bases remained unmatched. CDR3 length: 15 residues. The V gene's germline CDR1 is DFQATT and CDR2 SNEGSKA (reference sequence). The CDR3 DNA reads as TGCAGTGCTAGGGAACAGGGGCTCCACACCGGGGAGCTGTTTTTT. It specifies CSAREQGLHTGELFF.

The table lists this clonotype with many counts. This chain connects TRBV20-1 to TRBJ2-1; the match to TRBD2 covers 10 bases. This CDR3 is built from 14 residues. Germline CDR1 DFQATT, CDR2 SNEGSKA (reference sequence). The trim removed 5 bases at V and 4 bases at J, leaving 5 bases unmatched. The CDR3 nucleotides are TGCAGTGCTCATTGGACTAGCGGATACAATGAGCAGTTCTTC. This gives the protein CSAHWTSGYNEQFF.

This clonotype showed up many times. The CDR3 loop is CASSFQVGGNEKLFF. CDR3 bases: TGTGCCAGCAGCTTTCAAGTCGGCGGGAATGAAAAACTGTTTTTT. The chain joins TRBV7-2 to TRBJ1-4; D not certain. This CDR3 spans 15 amino acids. Between the trimmed V and J ends, which lost 3 bases and 5 bases, there was a span of 13 bases. Germline CDR1 SGHTA, CDR2 FQGNSA.

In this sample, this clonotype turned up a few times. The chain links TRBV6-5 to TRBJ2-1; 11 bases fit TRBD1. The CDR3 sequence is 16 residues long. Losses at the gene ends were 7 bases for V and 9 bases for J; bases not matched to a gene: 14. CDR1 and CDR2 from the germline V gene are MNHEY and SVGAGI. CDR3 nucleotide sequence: TGTGCCAGCACTTGGACAGGGGGCGAGAAAGGAAGTGAGCAGTTCTTC. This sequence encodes CASTWTGGEKGSEQFF.

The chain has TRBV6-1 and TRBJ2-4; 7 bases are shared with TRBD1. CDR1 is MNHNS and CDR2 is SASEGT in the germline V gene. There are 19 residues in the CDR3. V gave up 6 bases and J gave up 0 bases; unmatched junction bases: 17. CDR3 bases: TGTGCCAGCAGAAGCAAGGGACAGAATTCCATCATAGCCAAAAACATTCAGTACTTC. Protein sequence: CASRSKGQNSIIAKNIQYF.

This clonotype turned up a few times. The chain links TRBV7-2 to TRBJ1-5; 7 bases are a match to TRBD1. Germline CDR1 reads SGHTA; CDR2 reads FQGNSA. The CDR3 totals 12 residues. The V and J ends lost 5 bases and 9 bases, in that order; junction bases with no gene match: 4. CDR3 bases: TGTGCCAGCAGCATCAGGGGGTCGCCCCAGCATTTT. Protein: CASSIRGSPQHF. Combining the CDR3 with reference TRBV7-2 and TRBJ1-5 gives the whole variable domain GAGVSQSPSNKVTEKGKDVELRCDPISGHTALYWYRQSLGQGLEFLIYFQGNSAPDKSGLPSDRFSAERTGGSVSTLTIQRTQQEDSAVYLCASSIRGSPQHFGDGTRLSIL.

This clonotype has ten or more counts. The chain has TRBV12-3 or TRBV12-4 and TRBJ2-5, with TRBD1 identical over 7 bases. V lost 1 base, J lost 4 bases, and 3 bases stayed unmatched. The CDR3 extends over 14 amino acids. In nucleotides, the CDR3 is TGTGCCAGCAGTTTAGTGAGGGGGCGAGAGACCCAGTACTTC. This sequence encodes CASSLVRGRETQYF.

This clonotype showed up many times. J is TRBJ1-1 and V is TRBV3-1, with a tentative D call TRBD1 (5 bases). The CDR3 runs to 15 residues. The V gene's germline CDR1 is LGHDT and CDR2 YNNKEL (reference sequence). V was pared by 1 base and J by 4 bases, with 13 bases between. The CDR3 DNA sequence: TGTGCCAGCAGCCAAGGCCTGGGGGAGAGCACTGAAGCTTTCTTT. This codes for CASSQGLGESTEAFF.

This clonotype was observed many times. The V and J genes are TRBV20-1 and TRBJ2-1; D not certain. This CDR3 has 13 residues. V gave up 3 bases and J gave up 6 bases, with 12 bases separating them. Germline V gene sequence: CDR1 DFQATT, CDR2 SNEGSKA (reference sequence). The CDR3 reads CSASEPMPNEQFF. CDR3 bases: TGCAGTGCTAGCGAACCGATGCCCAATGAGCAGTTCTTC.

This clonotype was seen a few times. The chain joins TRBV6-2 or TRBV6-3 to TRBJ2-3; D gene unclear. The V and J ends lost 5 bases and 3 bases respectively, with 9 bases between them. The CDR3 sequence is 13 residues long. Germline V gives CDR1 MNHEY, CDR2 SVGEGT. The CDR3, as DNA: TGTGCCAGCAGTCAAGAGGTTACAGATACGCAGTATTTT. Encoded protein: CASSQEVTDTQYF.

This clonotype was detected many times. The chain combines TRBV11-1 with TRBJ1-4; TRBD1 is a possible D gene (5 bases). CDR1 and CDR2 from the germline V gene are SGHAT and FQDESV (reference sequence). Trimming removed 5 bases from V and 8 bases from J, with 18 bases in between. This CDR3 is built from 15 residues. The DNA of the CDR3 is TGTGCCAGCAGCACGCCGACAGCATTCAGCGAAAAACTGTTTTTT. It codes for CASSTPTAFSEKLFF.

CDR3 DNA: TGTGCCACCAGCAGAGATCTTTTCCTAGTGGTCGGAGATGAGCAGTTCTTC. Its translation: CATSRDLFLVVGDEQFF. The chain links TRBV15 to TRBJ2-1; D not certain. Trimming cost V 0 bases and J 8 bases, with 20 bases left between them. Germline CDR1 and CDR2: LNHNV and YYDKDF (reference sequence). The CDR3 runs to 17 residues.